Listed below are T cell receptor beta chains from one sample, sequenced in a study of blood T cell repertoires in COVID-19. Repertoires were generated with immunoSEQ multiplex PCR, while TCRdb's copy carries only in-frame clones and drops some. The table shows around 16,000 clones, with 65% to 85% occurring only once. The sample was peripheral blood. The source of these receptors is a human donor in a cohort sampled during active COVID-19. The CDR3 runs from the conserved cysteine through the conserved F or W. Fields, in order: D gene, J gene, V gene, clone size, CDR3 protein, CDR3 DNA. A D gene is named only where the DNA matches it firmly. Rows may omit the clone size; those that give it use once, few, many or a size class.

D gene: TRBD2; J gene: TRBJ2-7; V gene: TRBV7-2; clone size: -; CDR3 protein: CASSPSLAGGYEQYF; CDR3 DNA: TGTGCCAGCAGCCCCTCACTAGCGGGGGGCTACGAGCAGTACTTC
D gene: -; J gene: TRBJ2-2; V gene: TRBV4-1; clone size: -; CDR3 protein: CASSRGLSNTGELFF; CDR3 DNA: TGCGCCAGCAGCCGTGGACTAAGTAACACCGGGGAGCTGTTTTTT
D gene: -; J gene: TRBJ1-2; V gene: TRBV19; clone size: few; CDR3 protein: CASSIRNYGYTF; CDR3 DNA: TGTGCCAGTAGTATCCGGAACTATGGCTACACCTTC
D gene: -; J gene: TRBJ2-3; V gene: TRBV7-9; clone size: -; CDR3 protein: CATLRVTQYF; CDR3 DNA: TGTGCCACCCTCCGAGTCACGCAGTATTTT
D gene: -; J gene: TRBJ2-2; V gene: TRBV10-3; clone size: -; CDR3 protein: CAISGSGGRTGELFF; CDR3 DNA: TGTGCCATCAGTGGATCAGGGGGGAGGACCGGGGAGCTGTTTTTT
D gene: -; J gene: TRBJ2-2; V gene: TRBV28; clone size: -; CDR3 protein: CASSLTGPRPGELFF; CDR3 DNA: TGTGCCAGCAGTTTAACAGGGCCGAGGCCCGGGGAGCTGTTTTTT
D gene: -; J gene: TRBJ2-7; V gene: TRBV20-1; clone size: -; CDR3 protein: CSASPSYEQYF; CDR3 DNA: TGCAGTGCTTCCCCGTCCTACGAGCAGTACTTC
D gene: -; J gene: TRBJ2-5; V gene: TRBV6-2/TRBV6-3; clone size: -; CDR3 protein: CASSYSWLSGTQYF; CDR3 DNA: TGTGCCAGCAGTTATTCGTGGTTGTCGGGGACCCAGTACTTC
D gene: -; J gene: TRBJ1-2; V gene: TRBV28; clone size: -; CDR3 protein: CASKRDYGYTF; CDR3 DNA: TGTGCCAGCAAGAGAGACTATGGCTACACCTTC
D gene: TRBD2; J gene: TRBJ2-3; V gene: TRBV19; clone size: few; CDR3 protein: CASSMNGRSDTQYF; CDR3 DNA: TGTGCCAGTAGTATGAACGGGAGGAGTGATACGCAGTATTTT
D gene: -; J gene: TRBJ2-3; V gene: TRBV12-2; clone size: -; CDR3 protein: CASRLASTLPNTQYF; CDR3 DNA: TGTGCAAGTCGCTTAGCCTCGACTCTCCCTAATACGCAGTATTTT
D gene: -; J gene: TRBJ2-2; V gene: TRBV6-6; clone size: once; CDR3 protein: CASTVGRGGFTGELFF; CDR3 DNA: TGTGCCAGCACCGTGGGGAGAGGAGGGTTCACCGGGGAGCTGTTTTTT
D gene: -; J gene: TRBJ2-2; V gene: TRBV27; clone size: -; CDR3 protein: CASSFGRVGGELFF; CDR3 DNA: TGTGCCAGCAGTTTCGGTAGAGTCGGCGGGGAGCTGTTTTTT
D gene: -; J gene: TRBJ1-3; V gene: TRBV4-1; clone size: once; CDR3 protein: CASSQLSGNTIYF; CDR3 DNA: TGCGCCAGCAGCCAACTCTCTGGAAACACCATATATTTT
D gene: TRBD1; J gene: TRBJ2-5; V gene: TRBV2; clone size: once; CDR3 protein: CASLGRGTGGAGVPNQKETQYF; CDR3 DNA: TGTGCCAGCCTTGGGCGCGGGACAGGGGGCGCGGGTGTCCCCAACCAAAAAGAGACCCAGTACTTC
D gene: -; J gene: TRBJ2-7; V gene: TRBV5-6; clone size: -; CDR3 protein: CADREGDQGEQYF; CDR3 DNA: TGTGCAGATAGAGAGGGGGATCAAGGGGAGCAGTACTTC
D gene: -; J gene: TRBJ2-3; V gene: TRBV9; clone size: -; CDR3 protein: CASSAFSPGTSTQYF; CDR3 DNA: TGTGCCAGCAGCGCCTTTTCCCCCGGGACATCCACGCAGTATTTT
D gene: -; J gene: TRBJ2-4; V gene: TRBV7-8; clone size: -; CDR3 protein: CASSLALVGGQKNIQYF; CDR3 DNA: TGTGCCAGCAGCTTAGCTCTGGTGGGGGGGCAGAAAAACATTCAGTACTTC
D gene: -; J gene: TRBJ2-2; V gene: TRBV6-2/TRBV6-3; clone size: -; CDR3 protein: CASSRAHGELFF; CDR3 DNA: TGTGCCAGCAGCCGGGCACACGGGGAGCTGTTTTTT
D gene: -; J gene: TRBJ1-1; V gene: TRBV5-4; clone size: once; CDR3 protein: CASSWGGSGVFF; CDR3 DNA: TGTGCCAGCAGCTGGGGGGGGAGCGGCGTTTTCTTT
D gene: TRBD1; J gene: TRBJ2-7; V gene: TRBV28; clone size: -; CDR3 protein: CASSFRTGGVGEQYF; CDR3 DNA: TGTGCCAGCAGTTTCCGGACAGGGGGCGTGGGCGAGCAGTACTTC
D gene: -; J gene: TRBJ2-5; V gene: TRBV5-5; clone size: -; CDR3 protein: CASRLQVAQETQYF; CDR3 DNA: TGTGCCAGCAGACTACAGGTCGCCCAAGAGACCCAGTACTTC
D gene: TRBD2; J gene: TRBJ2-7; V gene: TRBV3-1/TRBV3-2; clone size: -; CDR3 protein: CASSPTFCSSGRELSCEQYF; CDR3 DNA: TGTGCCAGCAGCCCTACCTTCTGTTCAAGCGGGAGGGAACTTTCGTGCGAGCAGTACTTC
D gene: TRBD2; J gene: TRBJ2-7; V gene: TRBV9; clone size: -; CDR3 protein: CASSVGPGGESYEQYF; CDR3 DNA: TGTGCCAGCAGCGTAGGCCCGGGGGGAGAGTCCTACGAGCAGTACTTC
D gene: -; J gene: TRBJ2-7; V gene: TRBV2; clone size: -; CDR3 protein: CASSASGSEQYF; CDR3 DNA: TGTGCCAGCAGTGCATCCGGGAGCGAGCAGTACTTC
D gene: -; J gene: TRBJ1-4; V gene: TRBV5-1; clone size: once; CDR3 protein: CASSLGQFNEKLFF; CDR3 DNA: TGCGCCAGCAGCTTGGGACAGTTTAATGAAAAACTGTTTTTT
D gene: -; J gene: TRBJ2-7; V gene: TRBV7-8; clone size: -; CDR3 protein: CASSLRWVGKGLEQYF; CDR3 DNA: TGTGCCAGCAGCTTACGATGGGTAGGGAAGGGGCTCGAGCAGTACTTC
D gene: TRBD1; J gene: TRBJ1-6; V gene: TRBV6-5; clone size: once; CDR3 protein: CASINDRGGSPLHF; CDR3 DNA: TGTGCCAGCATTAATGACAGGGGTGGCTCACCCCTCCACTTT
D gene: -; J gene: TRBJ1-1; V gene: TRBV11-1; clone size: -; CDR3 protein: CASSPGMNTEAFF; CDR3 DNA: TGTGCCAGCAGCCCCGGTATGAACACTGAAGCTTTCTTT
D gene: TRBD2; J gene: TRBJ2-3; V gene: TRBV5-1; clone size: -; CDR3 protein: CASSLGLAGTTDTQYF; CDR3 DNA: TGCGCCAGCAGCCTAGGACTAGCGGGGACCACAGATACGCAGTATTTT
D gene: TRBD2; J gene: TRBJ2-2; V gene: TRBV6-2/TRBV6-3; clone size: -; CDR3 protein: CASSPRGGTGELFF; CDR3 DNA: TGTGCCAGCAGCCCACGGGGGGGCACCGGGGAGCTGTTTTTT
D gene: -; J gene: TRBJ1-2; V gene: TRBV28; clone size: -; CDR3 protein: CASNQGLGGYTF; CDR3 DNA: TGTGCCAGCAACCAGGGACTGGGCGGCTACACCTTC
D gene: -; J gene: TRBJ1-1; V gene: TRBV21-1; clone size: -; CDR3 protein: CASSKFYRTLNTEAFF; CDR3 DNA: TGTGCCAGCAGCAAATTTTATCGGACACTGAACACTGAAGCTTTCTTT
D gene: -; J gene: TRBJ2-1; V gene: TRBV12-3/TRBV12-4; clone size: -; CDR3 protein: CASSIRDNEQFF; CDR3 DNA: TGTGCCAGCAGTATTCGAGACAATGAGCAGTTCTTC
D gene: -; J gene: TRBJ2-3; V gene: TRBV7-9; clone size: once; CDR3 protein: CASSLWTVTDTQYF; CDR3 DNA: TGTGCCAGCAGCCTCTGGACAGTCACAGATACGCAGTATTTT
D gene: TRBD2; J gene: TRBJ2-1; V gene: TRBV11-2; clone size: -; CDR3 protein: CASSLAGLQANEQFF; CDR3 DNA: TGTGCCAGCAGCTTAGCGGGACTACAGGCCAATGAGCAGTTCTTC
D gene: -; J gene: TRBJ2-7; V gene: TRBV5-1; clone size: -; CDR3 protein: CASSINAGPTYEQYF; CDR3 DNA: TGCGCCAGCAGCATCAACGCAGGGCCCACCTACGAGCAGTACTTC
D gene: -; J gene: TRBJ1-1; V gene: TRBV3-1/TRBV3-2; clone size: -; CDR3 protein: CASSQLPGLEAFF; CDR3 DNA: TGTGCCAGCAGCCAGCTTCCGGGACTTGAAGCTTTCTTT
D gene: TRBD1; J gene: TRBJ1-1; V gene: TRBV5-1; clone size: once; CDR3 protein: CASSYGQGDTEAFF; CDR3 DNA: TGCGCCAGCAGCTACGGACAGGGCGACACTGAAGCTTTCTTT
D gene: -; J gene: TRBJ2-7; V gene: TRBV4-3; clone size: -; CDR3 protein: CASSPSTGTAYEQYF; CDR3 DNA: TGCGCCAGCAGCCCATCGACAGGGACTGCCTACGAGCAGTACTTC
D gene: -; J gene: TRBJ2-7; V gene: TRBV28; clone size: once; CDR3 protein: CASSTEDRFSEQYF; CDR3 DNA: TGTGCCAGCAGTACGGAAGACAGGTTCAGCGAGCAGTACTTC
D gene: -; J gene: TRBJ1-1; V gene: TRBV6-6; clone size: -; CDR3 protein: CASSYSRPNTEAFF; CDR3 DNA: TGTGCCAGCAGTTACTCGAGGCCGAACACTGAAGCTTTCTTT